These T cell receptor beta chains were read from a single sample in a study of blood T cell repertoires in COVID-19. TCRdb's copy holds only in-frame clones and misses some; the assay was immunoSEQ multiplex PCR. The sample contains 110,000 to 150,000 clones, approximately 73% of which appear only once. The sequencing sample was made of peripheral blood. The receptors stem from a man aged 55 to 69 with acute or convalescent COVID-19. Each CDR3 is given with its conserved first and last residue. The order of the fields is J gene, V gene, clone size, D gene, CDR3 DNA, CDR3 protein. The D gene is left open where the match is weak. The size entry is marked missing in some rows and otherwise reads once, few, many or a size class.

TRBJ1-5,TRBV4-1,few,-,TGCGCCAGCAGCCAAGTTTTTAGAGTAACTAATAGCAATCAGCCCCAGCATTTT,CASSQVFRVTNSNQPQHF
TRBJ2-3,TRBV10-1,-,TRBD2,TGCGCCAGCAGGCCTAACACCGGGACTAGCGGGAGAAGCACAGATACGCAGTATTTT,CASRPNTGTSGRSTDTQYF
TRBJ1-1,TRBV18,-,-,TGTGCCAGCTCACCACCAAGTGGGGCGGGAGACACTGAAGCTTTCTTT,CASSPPSGAGDTEAFF
TRBJ2-3,TRBV6-1,-,-,TGTGCCAGCAGTGAAAGGGGCCGGGCCAGCGAGGAGTATTTT,CASSERGRASEEYF
TRBJ2-2,TRBV6-5,-,-,TGTGCCAGCAGGGCGGGGAATGACACCGGGGAGCTGTTTTTT,CASRAGNDTGELFF
TRBJ2-3,TRBV12-3/TRBV12-4,-,-,TGTGCCAGCAGTTCGTCCCTGGATACGCAGTATTTT,CASSSSLDTQYF
TRBJ2-7,TRBV7-9,-,TRBD1,TGTGCCAGCAGCTTAGGGGACAGGGGGCGTTACGAGCAGTACTTC,CASSLGDRGRYEQYF
TRBJ1-2,TRBV11-2,-,-,TGTGCCAGCAGCTTCCCCGGGAACTATGGCTACACCTTC,CASSFPGNYGYTF
TRBJ2-3,TRBV2,once,TRBD2,TGTGCCAGCAGTCCAGGACTAGCGGGAGCGGATACGCAGTATTTT,CASSPGLAGADTQYF
TRBJ2-5,TRBV9,-,-,TGTGCCAGCAGCCCTCGGTGGGGGGTGGGGGAGACCCAGTACTTC,CASSPRWGVGETQYF
TRBJ1-5,TRBV6-5,-,-,TGTGCCAGCAGTCCAATCGCGGGGGGCGGTCAGCCCCAGCATTTT,CASSPIAGGGQPQHF
TRBJ2-5,TRBV30,-,-,TGTGCCTGGAGTGTAGACAGCGGGGAGACCCAGTACTTC,CAWSVDSGETQYF
TRBJ2-7,TRBV7-9,-,-,TGTGCCAGCAGCTTAGATGGGCTCTACGAGCAGTACTTC,CASSLDGLYEQYF
TRBJ2-7,TRBV29-1,-,-,TGCAGCGTTACTGACCAGGGGGGAGACGAGCAGTACTTC,CSVTDQGGDEQYF
TRBJ2-7,TRBV6-5,-,TRBD1,TGTGCCAGCAGTTACGGGACAGCCGGGAACTACGAGCAGTACTTC,CASSYGTAGNYEQYF
TRBJ2-5,TRBV3-1/TRBV3-2,-,-,TGTGCCAGCAGCCAAGGTCCGCGCCAAGAGACCCAGTACTTC,CASSQGPRQETQYF
TRBJ1-2,TRBV5-1,-,TRBD1,TGCGCCAGCAGCCAGACAGGGAATGGCTACACCTTC,CASSQTGNGYTF
TRBJ2-5,TRBV27,-,TRBD2,TGTGCCAGCAGTCCGGGAGGGTCGCAAGGGACCCAGTACTTC,CASSPGGSQGTQYF
TRBJ2-1,TRBV6-5,-,-,TGTGCCAGCAATACGGAGGGACGGACCTACAATGAGCAGTTCTTC,CASNTEGRTYNEQFF
TRBJ2-6,TRBV5-1,-,TRBD2,TGCGCCAGCAGCTCATTTCACCAACAGCGGGGGAGTTCTGGGGCCAACGTCCTGACTTTC,CASSSFHQQRGSSGANVLTF
TRBJ1-5,TRBV4-2,-,-,TGTGCCAGCAGCCAAGTACAAAATCAGCCCCAGCATTTT,CASSQVQNQPQHF
TRBJ1-2,TRBV5-1,-,-,TGCGCCAGCAGCTCAAGGCTTGGAGGTATCTATGGCTACACCTTC,CASSSRLGGIYGYTF
TRBJ1-3,TRBV4-1,-,TRBD1,TGCGCCAGCAGCCCCATAAGGACAGGGGGAAACACCATATATTTT,CASSPIRTGGNTIYF
TRBJ1-6,TRBV27,-,TRBD1,TGTGCCAGCAGGCGGGACAGGGAAGGCTCACCCCTCCACTTT,CASRRDREGSPLHF
TRBJ2-1,TRBV7-6,-,-,TGTGCCAGCAGCTTAACCCCTAGGAGCTCCTACAATGAGCAGTTCTTC,CASSLTPRSSYNEQFF
TRBJ2-3,TRBV14,few,-,TGTGCCAGCAGGCAGGATGCCACAGATACGCAGTATTTT,CASRQDATDTQYF
TRBJ2-3,TRBV6-4,once,-,TGTGCCAGCAGCGGAGGTAGCACAGATACGCAGTATTTT,CASSGGSTDTQYF
TRBJ2-5,TRBV5-6,-,-,TGTGCCAGCAGTATATTGGAGACCCAGTACTTC,CASSILETQYF
TRBJ2-1,TRBV10-2,-,TRBD1,TGCGCCAGCAGCTTTTTACAGGGGGTAGATGAGCAGTTCTTC,CASSFLQGVDEQFF
TRBJ2-7,TRBV7-9,-,-,TGTGCCAGCAGCTTAGCCCCGACAGAGTTCGAGCAGTACTTC,CASSLAPTEFEQYF
TRBJ2-5,TRBV19,-,-,TGTGCCAGTAGGAGGACTGTGGGAGAGACCCAGTACTTC,CASRRTVGETQYF
TRBJ1-2,TRBV6-5,-,TRBD1,TGTGCCAGCAGAGGAGGGGGCGCAGGATCTGGCTACACCTTC,CASRGGGAGSGYTF
TRBJ2-1,TRBV9,-,TRBD1,TGTGCCAGCAGCGAGCCACTGCATAAACCGGGACAGGGATACAATGAGCAGTTCTTC,CASSEPLHKPGQGYNEQFF
TRBJ1-1,TRBV29-1,many,TRBD1,TGCAGCGTTGGGACAGGGGGAACTGAAGCTTTCTTT,CSVGTGGTEAFF
TRBJ2-7,TRBV5-1,-,TRBD1,TGCGCCAGCAGCTCCCGGGACAGGGGCAACTACGAGCAGTACTTC,CASSSRDRGNYEQYF
TRBJ2-1,TRBV10-3,-,TRBD2,TGTGCCATCAGTGGGGGCAAGAGCGGGGTCTACAATGAGCAGTTCTTC,CAISGGKSGVYNEQFF
TRBJ1-1,TRBV6-1,-,TRBD1,TGTGCCAGCAGTGAATACCGGGACAGGGGGCAAGCTTTCTTT,CASSEYRDRGQAFF
TRBJ2-1,TRBV5-1,-,-,TGCGCCAGCAGCGCAACCCGGGACTCCTTCTTCTTC,CASSATRDSFFF
TRBJ1-5,TRBV3-1/TRBV3-2,-,-,TGTGCCAGCAGCCAGGCCGGACTCCCTAATCAGCCCCAGCATTTT,CASSQAGLPNQPQHF
TRBJ2-1,TRBV21-1,few,-,TGTGCCAGCAGCAAAGCGCGTCGGCATGGAGGGAATGAGCAGTTCTTC,CASSKARRHGGNEQFF
TRBJ2-7,TRBV29-1,-,-,TGCAGCGTTGAGGGGAGCTCCTACGAGCAGTACTTC,CSVEGSSYEQYF
TRBJ2-3,TRBV5-1,-,-,TGCGCCAGCAGCCCGGGGTGGGAGACGAAGGATACGCAGTATTTT,CASSPGWETKDTQYF
TRBJ2-5,TRBV6-5,-,TRBD2,TGTGCCATCGGGGGGGGCGAAGAGACCCAGTACTTC,CAIGGGEETQYF
TRBJ2-1,TRBV2,-,-,TGTGCCAGCAGTGAGAGGCTAGAGTACAATGAGCAGTTCTTC,CASSERLEYNEQFF
TRBJ2-2,TRBV7-9,-,-,TGTGCCAGCAGCTTAGGAGAGAGCACCGGGGAGCTGTTTTTT,CASSLGESTGELFF
TRBJ1-6,TRBV5-4,-,TRBD1,TGTGCCAGCAGCACGACAGGGGGCGGGTATAATTCACCCCTCCACTTT,CASSTTGGGYNSPLHF
TRBJ1-5,TRBV7-2,-,TRBD1,TGTGCCAGCAGCACCTACAGGGGGAGGGAGCCCCAGCATTTT,CASSTYRGREPQHF
TRBJ2-1,TRBV5-1,-,TRBD2,TGCGCCAGCAGCACTTTGACTAGCGGCTACAATGAGCAGTTCTTC,CASSTLTSGYNEQFF
TRBJ2-2,TRBV7-8,-,TRBD2,TGTGCCAGCAGAGGGACTAGCGGATACACCGGGGAGCTGTTTTTT,CASRGTSGYTGELFF
TRBJ1-3,TRBV11-2,-,-,TGTGCCAGCAGCTTACAAAGAAACACCATATATTTT,CASSLQRNTIYF
TRBJ2-7,TRBV6-1,-,-,TGTGCCAGCAGTGAGGGGCGGCGGACCCCTACGAAGCAGTACTTC,CASSEGRRTPTKQYF
TRBJ2-1,TRBV10-3,-,TRBD1,TGTGCCACCTTGCCAGGGACAGGGCGGGGAAGCAATGAGCAGTTCTTC,CATLPGTGRGSNEQFF
TRBJ1-1,TRBV18,-,TRBD1,TGTGCCAGCTCACCCGGACAGGGACTGAACACTGAAGCTTTCTTT,CASSPGQGLNTEAFF
TRBJ2-1,TRBV7-6,-,-,TGTGCCAGCAGCTTAGACGGGAGCTTAAACAATGAGCAGTTCTTC,CASSLDGSLNNEQFF